The 12 T cell receptor beta chains below were found in one sample sequenced in a study of post-analysis software for immune sequencing data. Whole-study findings and limits: With TRBV5-6, TRBV5-1 and TRBV20-1 included, roughly five TRBV segments were more frequent in patients than in controls.

TCR beta libraries were prepared from cDNA with unique molecular identifiers. TCRdb ran MiXCR on the PCR reads and lists one entry per CDR3 protein. This sample yields about 460,000 distinct CDR3 sequences, of which less than 45% are seen a single time; over 10% belongs to the top ten. The antigens for these receptors are not known. The sequenced sample was blood. The receptors shown here come from a girl aged 5 to 17 with multiple sclerosis.

V gene TRBV5-6 combines with J gene TRBJ1-1; a possible D gene is TRBD1 (6 bases). The CDR3 is made up of 14 amino acids. From germline, CDR1 is SGHDT and CDR2 YYEEEE. The V end lost 4 bases, the J end lost 4 bases, and 14 bases lay between the germline ends. CDR3 protein: CASSTRGPSTEAFF. The CDR3 DNA reads as TGTGCCAGCAGCACCAGGGGCCCTTCCACTGAAGCTTTCTTT.

The chain recombines TRBV5-1 with TRBJ1-1; perhaps TRBD1 as D (5 bases). This CDR3 is built from 15 residues. Trimming removed 5 bases at V and 1 base at J, with 15 bases between. Germline values: CDR1 SGHRS, CDR2 YFSETQ. As DNA, the CDR3 is TGCGCCAGCAGAAACCGGGGCGGTGAGAACACTGAAGCTTTCTTT. Translation: CASRNRGGENTEAFF.

This clonotype was detected a few times. CDR3 sequence reads: CAISGLDSEKNYEQYF. CDR3 coding DNA: TGTGCCATCAGTGGCTTAGACTCCGAAAAGAACTACGAGCAGTACTTC. The chain is built from TRBV10-3 and TRBJ2-7; D unclear. V lost 4 bases to trimming and J lost 3 bases, with 19 bases between them. Germline CDR1 reads ENHRY; CDR2 reads SYGVKD. The CDR3 has 16 amino acids.

This rearrangement joins TRBV12-3 or TRBV12-4 to TRBJ2-4; 10 bases map to TRBD1. The J call may not be correct, given that the DNA end is closer to TRBJ2-7. CDR3 size: 19 residues. The CDR3 DNA reads as TGTGCCAGCAGTCTCTACCGAGGGACAGGGGTGAGAGAGAGATACGAGCAGTACTTC. Translating it yields CASSLYRGTGVRERYEQYF.

The gene calls are TRBV5-1 and TRBJ2-7; 8 bases match TRBD1. Germline V lookup: CDR1 SGHRS, CDR2 YFSETQ. J was trimmed by 3 bases and V by 4 bases; bases with no gene match: 6. The CDR3 runs to 14 residues. The CDR3 coding sequence is TGCGCCAGCAGCCCAGGACAGGGTTACTACGAGCAGTACTTC. It codes for CASSPGQGYYEQYF.

This clonotype was observed a handful of times. The rearrangement links TRBV28 to TRBJ2-1; 9 bases are a match to TRBD1. CDR1 is MDHEN and CDR2 is SYDVKM in the germline V gene. This CDR3 contains 14 residues. Trimming at V came to 5 bases and at J to 8 bases, leaving 7 bases not matched to a gene. CDR3 sequence (DNA): TGTGCCAGCAGTCTCCGGGACAGGGTCGATGAGCAGTTCTTC. The encoded protein is CASSLRDRVDEQFF.

The CDR3 DNA reads TGCGCCAGCAGCTGGGAGGGGACAGACTATGGCTACACCTTC. Amino acids: CASSWEGTDYGYTF. V gene TRBV5-1 combines with J gene TRBJ1-2, with 7 bases fitting TRBD1. J gave up 3 bases and V 3 bases, and 5 bases lay outside the gene matches. The V gene's germline CDR1 is SGHRS and CDR2 YFSETQ. CDR3 size: 14 residues.

The chain has TRBV11-2 and TRBJ2-1; the match to TRBD2 covers 7 bases. The V gene end was trimmed by 5 bases and the J gene end by 0 bases; junction bases not matched to a gene: 7. The CDR3 length is 16 residues. The germline gives CDR1 SGHAT, CDR2 FQNNGV. The chain's CDR3 is CASSPRDYRSYNEQFF. CDR3 bases: TGTGCCAGCAGCCCGCGGGACTACCGCTCCTACAATGAGCAGTTCTTC.

The V and J genes are TRBV29-1 and TRBJ2-5; possible D gene TRBD1, 6 bases. The CDR3 spans 14 residues. Germline V gene lookup returns CDR1 SQVTM and CDR2 ANQGSEA. V dropped 8 bases and J dropped 2 bases, with 18 bases sitting between them. The chain's CDR3 is CSFRQQGVQETQYF. In DNA, the CDR3 is TGCAGCTTTCGTCAACAGGGAGTACAAGAGACCCAGTACTTC.

This CDR3 reads CASRGLVGGRPYEQYV. The DNA for the CDR3 is TGTGCCAGCAGGGGTCTGGTGGGAGGGCGTCCCTACGAGCAGTACGTC. The chain joins TRBV6-2 or TRBV6-3 to TRBJ2-7, with TRBD2 identical over 7 bases. There are 16 residues in the CDR3. Unmatched junction bases numbered 13, after V lost 6 bases and J lost 2 bases. Germline CDR1 MNHEY, CDR2 SVGEGT.

This clonotype has a handful of counts. The genes are TRBV5-1 and TRBJ2-5; D is ambiguous. Trimming pared 0 bases from V and 1 base from J, leaving 7 bases between. The germline gives CDR1 SGHRS, CDR2 YFSETQ. The CDR3 runs 14 residues. CDR3 sequence (DNA): TGCGCCAGCAGCTTGGATCCGGGCCAAGAGACCCAGTACTTC. This gives the protein CASSLDPGQETQYF.

This clonotype showed up just a few times. This chain connects TRBV15 to TRBJ2-2; no definite D call. The ends were cut back, 4 bases at V and 0 bases at J, with 15 bases in the middle. This CDR3 comprises 17 residues. Per the germline V gene, CDR1 is LNHNV and CDR2 is YYDKDF (reference sequence). For the CDR3, the DNA is TGTGCCACCAGCACCTCAACGACTTACGCGAACACCGGGGAGCTGTTTTTT. Amino acid sequence: CATSTSTTYANTGELFF.